This entry lists 13 T cell receptor beta chains sequenced from one sample in a study of blood T cell repertoires in COVID-19. Profiled with immunoSEQ multiplex PCR; TCRdb holds only in-frame clones, not every one. This table has approximately 380,000 clones, 85% appearing once. Sequencing was done on a sample of peripheral blood. Receptors were obtained from a woman under 30 with acute or convalescent COVID-19.

V is TRBV5-4 and J is TRBJ2-7; TRBD1 agrees at 10 bases. The V segment lost 4 bases and the J segment 6 bases; nucleotides outside the gene matches: 7. Germline CDR1 is SGHNT and CDR2 is YYREEE (reference sequence). The CDR3 totals 14 residues. CDR3 in DNA: TGTGCCAGCAGCATATCTGACAGGGGGCTCGAGCAGTACTTC. It codes for CASSISDRGLEQYF.

The chain employs TRBV7-9 and TRBJ1-4; no clear D gene. Trimming took 1 base from V and 4 from J, leaving 10 bases between them. CDR1 is SEHNR and CDR2 is FQNEAQ in the germline V gene (reference sequence). There are 15 residues in the CDR3. In nucleotides, the CDR3 is TGTGCCAGCAGCTTAGGCGGGAGCGTTAATGAAAAACTGTTTTTT. Translated, it gives CASSLGGSVNEKLFF.

The chain combines TRBV24-1 with TRBJ2-6; 9 nucleotides line up with TRBD1. V dropped 3 bases and J dropped 2; count of bases not matched to a gene: 10. This CDR3 is built from 19 residues. The germline V gene has CDR1 KGHDR and CDR2 SFDVKD. The DNA for the CDR3 is TGTGCCACCAGTGATGCTTCCGGGACAGGGCGAGCTGGGGCCAACGTCCTGACTTTC. Translated: CATSDASGTGRAGANVLTF.

This chain uses TRBV30 with TRBJ1-5; unclear D gene. The CDR3 consists of 13 residues. Looked up from germline, CDR1 is GTSNPN and CDR2 is SVGIG (reference sequence). V lost 2 bases and J 7 bases, leaving 12 bases between the germline ends. The CDR3 loop reads CAWSSGEIQPQHF. The CDR3 coding sequence is TGTGCCTGGAGTTCCGGGGAGATCCAGCCCCAGCATTTT. The complete variable domain, with remaining parts taken from reference TRBV30 and TRBJ1-5, reads SQTIHQWPATLVQPVGSPLSLECTVEGTSNPNLYWYRQAAGRGLQLLFYSVGIGQISSEVPQNLSASRPQDRQFILSSKKLLLSDSGFYLCAWSSGEIQPQHFGDGTRLSIL.

The chain combines TRBV19 with TRBJ1-5; D ambiguous. V lost 6 bases, J lost 1 base, and 7 bases lay in between. Germline V lookup: CDR1 LNHDA, CDR2 SQIVND (reference sequence). The CDR3 runs to 13 residues. The CDR3 coding sequence is TGTGCCAGTAGAGGACTGAGCAATCAGCCCCAGCATTTT. Its translation is CASRGLSNQPQHF.

The chain has TRBV10-2 and TRBJ1-4; a possible D gene is TRBD1 (5 bases). The V gene's germline CDR1 is WSHSY and CDR2 SAAADI. V was clipped by 0 bases and J by 6 bases, with 11 bases between them. This CDR3 is built from 15 residues. This CDR3 is CASSESGRRDEKLFF. CDR3 coding DNA: TGCGCCAGCAGTGAGTCCGGGCGCAGGGATGAAAAACTGTTTTTT.

V gene TRBV7-9 combines with J gene TRBJ1-3; no definite D call. The CDR3 runs 13 residues. Per germline, CDR1 SEHNR and CDR2 FQNEAQ (reference sequence). V lost 5 bases, J lost 0 bases, and 5 bases lay in between. CDR3 sequence (DNA): TGTGCCAGCAGCCTCCCCTCTGGAAACACCATATATTTT. Translating it yields CASSLPSGNTIYF.

The J gene is TRBJ1-5, the V gene TRBV5-8, with TRBD1 matching over 9 bases. J was trimmed by 2 bases and V by 4 bases; bases with no gene match: 1. The CDR3 is 14 amino acids. The V gene's germline CDR1 is SGHTS and CDR2 YDEGEE. The CDR3 protein is CASSRDRGNQPQHF. The CDR3 DNA reads as TGTGCCAGCAGCCGGGACAGGGGCAATCAGCCCCAGCATTTT.

This clone was detected only a few times. The chain has TRBV18 and TRBJ1-1; 7 bases align to TRBD1. This CDR3 spans 16 amino acids. V lost 6 bases to trimming and J lost 4 bases; unmatched junction nucleotides: 14. Germline V CDR1 and CDR2: KGHSH, LQKENI. The CDR3 bases are TGTGCCAGCTCCCGACAGGGACCGTCAATGGGCACTGAAGCTTTCTTT. This sequence encodes CASSRQGPSMGTEAFF.

Points on this clone: The identical CDR3 is also encoded by other nucleotide sequences in the sample. This rearrangement joins TRBV2 to TRBJ1-1, with 7 nucleotides matching TRBD1. V shed 4 bases and J 0 bases; nucleotides not matched to a gene: 2. Germline V gives CDR1 SNHLY, CDR2 FYNNEI. The CDR3 covers 14 residues. CDR3 residues: CASSGQGLNTEAFF. CDR3 DNA: TGTGCCAGCAGTGGACAGGGTTTGAACACTGAAGCTTTCTTT.

V usage is TRBV5-6 and J usage is TRBJ1-3, with no clear D. Germline V lookup: CDR1 SGHDT, CDR2 YYEEEE. With 3 bases removed from V and 0 bases from J, the gap between germline ends came to 10 bases. The CDR3 is 15 residues long. This chain's CDR3 is CASSSGFYSGNTIYF. The CDR3 region has the DNA TGTGCCAGCAGCTCCGGTTTTTACTCTGGAAACACCATATATTTT.

The chain joins TRBV6-5 to TRBJ2-3, with unresolved D. V lost 6 bases to trimming and J lost 5 bases, with 12 bases between them. Germline-derived CDR1 and CDR2 are MNHEY and SVGAGI. This CDR3 is 13 amino acids long. CDR3 region: CASSDEPGDTQYF. CDR3 bases: TGTGCCAGCAGCGACGAACCGGGAGATACGCAGTATTTT.

This chain uses TRBV18 with TRBJ1-4; D gene uncertain. The CDR3 is 11 amino acids. Germline V gene sequence: CDR1 KGHSH, CDR2 LQKENI. Deletions cut 8 bases from V and 9 bases from J, with 10 bases between. CDR3 bases: TGTGCCAGCCGGATGGAGCAAAAACTGTTTTTT. Protein sequence: CASRMEQKLFF. Complete variable domain (other parts from reference TRBV18 and TRBJ1-4): NAGVMQNPRHLVRRRGQEARLRCSPMKGHSHVYWYRQLPEEGLKFMVYLQKENIIDESGMPKERFSAEFPKEGPSILRIQQVVRGDSAAYFCASRMEQKLFFGSGTQLSVL.